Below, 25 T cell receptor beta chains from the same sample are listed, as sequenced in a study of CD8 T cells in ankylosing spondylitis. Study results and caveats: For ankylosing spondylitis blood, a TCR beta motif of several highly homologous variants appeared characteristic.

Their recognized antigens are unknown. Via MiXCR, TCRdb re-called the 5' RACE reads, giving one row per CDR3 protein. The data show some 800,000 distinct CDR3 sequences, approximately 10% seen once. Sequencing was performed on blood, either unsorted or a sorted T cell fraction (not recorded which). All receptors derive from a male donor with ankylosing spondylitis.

The CDR3: CSVEGSGIGGAGELFF. CDR3 coding DNA: TGCAGCGTTGAGGGTAGCGGGATTGGTGGGGCCGGGGAGCTGTTTTTT. This chain connects TRBV29-1 to TRBJ2-2; 8 bases map to TRBD2. The germline gives CDR1 SQVTM, CDR2 ANQGSEA. CDR3 length: 16 residues. Trimming cost V 3 bases and J 6 bases; bases outside gene matches: 12.

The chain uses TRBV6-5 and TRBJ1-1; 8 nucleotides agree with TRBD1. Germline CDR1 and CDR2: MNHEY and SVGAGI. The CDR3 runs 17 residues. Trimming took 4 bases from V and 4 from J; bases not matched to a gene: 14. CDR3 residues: CASSFHPPGQGGTEAFF. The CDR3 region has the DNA TGTGCCAGCAGTTTCCACCCCCCCGGACAGGGAGGCACTGAAGCTTTCTTT.

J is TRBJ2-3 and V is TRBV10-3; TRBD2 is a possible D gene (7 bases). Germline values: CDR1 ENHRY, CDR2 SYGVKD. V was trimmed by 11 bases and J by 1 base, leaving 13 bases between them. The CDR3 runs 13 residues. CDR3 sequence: CAGKGGGTDTQYF. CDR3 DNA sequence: TGTGCCGGCAAGGGGGGGGGCACAGATACGCAGTATTTT.

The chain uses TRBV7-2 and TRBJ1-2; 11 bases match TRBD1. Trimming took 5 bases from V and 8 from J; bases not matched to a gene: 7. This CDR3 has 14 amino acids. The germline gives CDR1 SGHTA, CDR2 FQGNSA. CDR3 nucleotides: TGTGCCAGCAGCACCTGGACAGGGGGCGGCGGCTACACCTTC. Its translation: CASSTWTGGGGYTF.

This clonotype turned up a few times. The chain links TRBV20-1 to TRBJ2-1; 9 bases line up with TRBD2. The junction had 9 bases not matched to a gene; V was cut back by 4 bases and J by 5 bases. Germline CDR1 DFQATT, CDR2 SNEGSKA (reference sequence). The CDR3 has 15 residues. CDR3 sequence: CSAIPIAGVHNEQFF. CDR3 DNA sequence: TGCAGTGCTATCCCAATAGCGGGGGTACACAATGAGCAGTTCTTC.

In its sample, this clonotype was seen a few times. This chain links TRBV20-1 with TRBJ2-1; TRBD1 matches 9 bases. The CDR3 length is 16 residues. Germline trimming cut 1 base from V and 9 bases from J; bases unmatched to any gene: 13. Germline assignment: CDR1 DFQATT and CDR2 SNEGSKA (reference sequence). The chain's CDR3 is CSARAPKGTGKVEQFF. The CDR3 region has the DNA TGCAGTGCTAGAGCTCCCAAGGGGACAGGGAAGGTTGAGCAGTTCTTC.

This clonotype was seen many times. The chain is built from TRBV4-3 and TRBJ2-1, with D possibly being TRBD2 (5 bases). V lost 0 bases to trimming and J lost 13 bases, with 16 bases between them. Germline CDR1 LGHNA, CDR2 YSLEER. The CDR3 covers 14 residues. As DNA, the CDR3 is TGCGCCAGCAGCCAAGATTTAGTGGGAGTCTTCCAGTTCTTC. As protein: CASSQDLVGVFQFF.

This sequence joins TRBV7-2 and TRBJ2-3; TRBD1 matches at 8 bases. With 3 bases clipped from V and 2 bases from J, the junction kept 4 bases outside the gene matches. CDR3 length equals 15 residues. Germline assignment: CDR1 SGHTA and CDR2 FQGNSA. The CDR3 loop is CASSFRTGPTDTQYF. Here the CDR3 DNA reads TGTGCCAGCAGCTTCCGGACAGGGCCCACAGATACGCAGTATTTT.

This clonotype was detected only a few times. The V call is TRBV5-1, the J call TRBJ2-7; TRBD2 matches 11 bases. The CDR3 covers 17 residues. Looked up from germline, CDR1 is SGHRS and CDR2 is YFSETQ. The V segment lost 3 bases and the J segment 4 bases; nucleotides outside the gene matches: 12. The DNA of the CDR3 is TGCGCCAGCAGCTCAATTAGCGGGAGGGCGAGTCCGTACGAGCAGTACTTC. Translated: CASSSISGRASPYEQYF.

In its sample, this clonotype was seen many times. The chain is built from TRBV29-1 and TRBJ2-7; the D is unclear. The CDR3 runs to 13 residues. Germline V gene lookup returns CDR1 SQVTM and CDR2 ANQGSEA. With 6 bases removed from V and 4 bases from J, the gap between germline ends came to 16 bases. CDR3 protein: CSVVWAPSYEQYF. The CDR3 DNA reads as TGCAGCGTGGTTTGGGCACCTTCTTACGAGCAGTACTTC.

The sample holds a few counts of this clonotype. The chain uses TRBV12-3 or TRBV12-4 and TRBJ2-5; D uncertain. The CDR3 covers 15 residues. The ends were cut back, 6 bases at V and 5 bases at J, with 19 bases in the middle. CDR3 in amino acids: CASSSPLEAVETQYF. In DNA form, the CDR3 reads TGTGCCAGCAGCTCGCCCCTCGAGGCGGTGGAGACCCAGTACTTC.

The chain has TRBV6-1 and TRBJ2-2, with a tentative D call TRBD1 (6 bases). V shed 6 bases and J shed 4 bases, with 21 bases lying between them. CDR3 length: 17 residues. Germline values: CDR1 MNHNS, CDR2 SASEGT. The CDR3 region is CASSSPPPGHPTGELFF. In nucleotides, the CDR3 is TGTGCCAGCAGCTCACCGCCTCCGGGACACCCCACCGGGGAGCTGTTTTTT.

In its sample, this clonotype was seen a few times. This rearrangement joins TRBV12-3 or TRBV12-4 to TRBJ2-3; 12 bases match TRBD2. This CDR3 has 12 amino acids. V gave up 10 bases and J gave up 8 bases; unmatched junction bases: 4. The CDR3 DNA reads TGTGCCACCGCACTAGCGGGGGGTACGCAGTATTTT. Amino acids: CATALAGGTQYF.

CDR3 nucleotide sequence: TGCGCCAGCAGCCCCCGGGAGACCCTGATGGAGACCCAGTACTTC. It specifies CASSPRETLMETQYF. The chain combines TRBV5-1 with TRBJ2-5; a possible D gene is TRBD2 (6 bases). Germline V gives CDR1 SGHRS, CDR2 YFSETQ. This CDR3 comprises 15 residues. V was pared by 4 bases and J by 5 bases, with 18 bases between.

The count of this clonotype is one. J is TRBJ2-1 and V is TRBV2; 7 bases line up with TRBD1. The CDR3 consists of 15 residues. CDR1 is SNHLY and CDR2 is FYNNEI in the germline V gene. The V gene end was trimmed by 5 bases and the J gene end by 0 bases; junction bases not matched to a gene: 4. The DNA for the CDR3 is TGTGCCAGCAGTATGGGACAGCCCTCCTACAATGAGCAGTTCTTC. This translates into CASSMGQPSYNEQFF.

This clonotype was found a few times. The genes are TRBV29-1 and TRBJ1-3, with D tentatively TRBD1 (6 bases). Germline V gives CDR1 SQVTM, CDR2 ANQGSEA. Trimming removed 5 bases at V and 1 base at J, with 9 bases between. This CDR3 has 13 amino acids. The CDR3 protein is CSVSGVSGNTIYF. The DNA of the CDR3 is TGCAGCGTTTCAGGGGTATCTGGAAACACCATATATTTT.

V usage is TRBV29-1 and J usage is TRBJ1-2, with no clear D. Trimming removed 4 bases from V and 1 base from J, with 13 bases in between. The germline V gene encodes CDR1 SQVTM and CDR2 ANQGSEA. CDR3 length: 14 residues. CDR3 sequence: CSVGTGRLNYGYTF. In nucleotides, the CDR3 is TGCAGCGTTGGGACGGGCCGTCTTAACTATGGCTACACCTTC.

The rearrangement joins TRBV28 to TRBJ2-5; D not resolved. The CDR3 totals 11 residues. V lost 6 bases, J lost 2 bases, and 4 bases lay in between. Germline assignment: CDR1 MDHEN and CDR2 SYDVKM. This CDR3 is CASRVQETQYF. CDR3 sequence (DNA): TGTGCCAGCAGGGTACAAGAGACCCAGTACTTC.

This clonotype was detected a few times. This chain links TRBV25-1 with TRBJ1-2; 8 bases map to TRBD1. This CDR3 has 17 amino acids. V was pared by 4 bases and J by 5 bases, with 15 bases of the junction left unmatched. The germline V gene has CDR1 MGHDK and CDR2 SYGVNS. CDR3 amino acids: CASSGRFAGQGKYGYTF. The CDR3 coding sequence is TGTGCCAGCAGTGGCCGGTTTGCTGGACAGGGAAAGTATGGCTACACCTTC.

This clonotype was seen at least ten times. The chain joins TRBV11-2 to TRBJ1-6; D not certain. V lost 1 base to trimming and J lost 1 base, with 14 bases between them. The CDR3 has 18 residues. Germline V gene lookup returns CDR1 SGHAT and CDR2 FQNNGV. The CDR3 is CASSLVPLLGSYNSPLHF. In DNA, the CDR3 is TGTGCCAGCAGCTTAGTTCCCCTATTAGGGTCCTATAATTCACCCCTCCACTTT.

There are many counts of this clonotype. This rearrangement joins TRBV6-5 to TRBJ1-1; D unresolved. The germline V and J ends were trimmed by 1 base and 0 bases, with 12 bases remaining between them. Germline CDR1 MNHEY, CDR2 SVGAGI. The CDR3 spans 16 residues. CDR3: CASSYLPPQMNTEAFF. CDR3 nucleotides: TGTGCCAGCAGTTACTTACCCCCCCAGATGAACACTGAAGCTTTCTTT.

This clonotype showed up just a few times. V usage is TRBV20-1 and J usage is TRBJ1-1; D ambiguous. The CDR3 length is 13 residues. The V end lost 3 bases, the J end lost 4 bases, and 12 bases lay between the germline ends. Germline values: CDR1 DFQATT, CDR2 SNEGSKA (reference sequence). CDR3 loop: CSAREGAGTEAFF. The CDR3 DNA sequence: TGCAGTGCTAGGGAGGGAGCGGGCACTGAAGCTTTCTTT.

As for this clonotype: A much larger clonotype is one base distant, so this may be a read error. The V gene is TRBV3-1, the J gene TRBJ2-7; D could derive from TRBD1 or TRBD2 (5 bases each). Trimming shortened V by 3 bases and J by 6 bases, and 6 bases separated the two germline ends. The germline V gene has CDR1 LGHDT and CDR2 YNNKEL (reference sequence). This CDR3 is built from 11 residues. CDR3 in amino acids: CASSQRGEQYF. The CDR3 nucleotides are TGTGCCAGCAGCCAGAGGGGCGAGCAGTACTTC.

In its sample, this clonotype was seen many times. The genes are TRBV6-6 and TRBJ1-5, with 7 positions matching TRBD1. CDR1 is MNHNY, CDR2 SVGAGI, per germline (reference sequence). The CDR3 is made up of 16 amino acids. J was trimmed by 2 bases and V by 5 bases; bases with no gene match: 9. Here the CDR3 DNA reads TGTGCCAGCAGTGAACCTCAGGGGGTTGGCAATCAGCCCCAGCATTTT. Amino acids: CASSEPQGVGNQPQHF.

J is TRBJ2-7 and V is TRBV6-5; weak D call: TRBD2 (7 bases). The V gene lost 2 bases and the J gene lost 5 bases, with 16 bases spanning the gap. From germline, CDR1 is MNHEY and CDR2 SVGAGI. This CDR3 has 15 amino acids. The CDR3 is CASSYEWGGRDEQYF. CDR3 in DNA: TGTGCCAGCAGTTACGAGTGGGGGGGCAGGGACGAGCAGTACTTC.